The rows below give T cell receptor beta chains drawn from one sample of a study of identical twins. From the 5' RACE reads, TCRdb called clonotypes with MiXCR, one entry per CDR3 protein. The table includes 700,000 or so distinct CDR3 sequences, around 21% detected once. The same sample was also used in a study of T cells expressing NK-cell markers.

Sequencing input: PBMCs. All receptors derive from a woman between 18 and 30 years old in good health. CDR3s include the opening cysteine and the closing phenylalanine or tryptophan. Fields, in order: CDR3 length, J gene, V gene, CDR3 protein.

cdr3_length: 12; j_call: TRBJ2-1; v_call: TRBV7-9; cdr3_aa: CASSYPYNEQFF
cdr3_length: 15; j_call: TRBJ1-2; v_call: TRBV5-1; cdr3_aa: CASSSDLGWDYGYTF
cdr3_length: 15; j_call: TRBJ1-5; v_call: TRBV5-1; cdr3_aa: CASRPGTGADQPQHF
cdr3_length: 15; j_call: TRBJ1-2; v_call: TRBV3-1; cdr3_aa: CASSPPKGNDYGYTF
cdr3_length: 15; j_call: TRBJ1-3; v_call: TRBV25-1; cdr3_aa: CASGPLDSSGNTIYF
cdr3_length: 13; j_call: TRBJ1-2; v_call: TRBV19; cdr3_aa: CASSAGGRYGYTF
cdr3_length: 14; j_call: TRBJ1-1; v_call: TRBV5-1; cdr3_aa: CASSSQVVNTEAFF
cdr3_length: 11; j_call: TRBJ2-7; v_call: TRBV10-3; cdr3_aa: CAISEQYEQYF
cdr3_length: 13; j_call: TRBJ1-2; v_call: TRBV25-1; cdr3_aa: CASSTGPRYGYTF
cdr3_length: 15; j_call: TRBJ2-1; v_call: TRBV12-3/TRBV12-4; cdr3_aa: CASTWDSEGYNEQFF
cdr3_length: 13; j_call: TRBJ2-3; v_call: TRBV4-2; cdr3_aa: CASSQDITDTQYF
cdr3_length: 14; j_call: TRBJ2-4; v_call: TRBV7-9; cdr3_aa: CASSSSRGGNIQYF
cdr3_length: 14; j_call: TRBJ1-3; v_call: TRBV6-1; cdr3_aa: CASLYGGAGNTIYF
cdr3_length: 15; j_call: TRBJ2-7; v_call: TRBV12-3/TRBV12-4; cdr3_aa: CASSNPGTVSYEQYF
cdr3_length: 13; j_call: TRBJ1-6; v_call: TRBV9; cdr3_aa: CASSVESNSPLHF
cdr3_length: 16; j_call: TRBJ1-4; v_call: TRBV4-2; cdr3_aa: CASSQAGDREDEKLFF
cdr3_length: 10; j_call: TRBJ1-1; v_call: TRBV25-1; cdr3_aa: CASPKIGPFF
cdr3_length: 14; j_call: TRBJ2-5; v_call: TRBV20-1; cdr3_aa: CSAQGTGRPETQYF
cdr3_length: 15; j_call: TRBJ2-1; v_call: TRBV4-3; cdr3_aa: CASSQGISGREKQFF
cdr3_length: 12; j_call: TRBJ1-4; v_call: TRBV10-3; cdr3_aa: CAISDVGEKLFF
cdr3_length: 15; j_call: TRBJ2-1; v_call: TRBV6-5; cdr3_aa: CASSYASGRANEQFF
cdr3_length: 15; j_call: TRBJ2-6; v_call: TRBV4-3; cdr3_aa: CASSQVTSGANVLTF
cdr3_length: 16; j_call: TRBJ2-7; v_call: TRBV14; cdr3_aa: CASSHTGAGGYYEQYF
cdr3_length: 16; j_call: TRBJ2-3; v_call: TRBV5-4; cdr3_aa: CASSPLRGGGEDTQYF
cdr3_length: 14; j_call: TRBJ1-5; v_call: TRBV12-3/TRBV12-4; cdr3_aa: CASSFHRANQPQHF
cdr3_length: 15; j_call: TRBJ2-5; v_call: TRBV5-1; cdr3_aa: CASSWGEGYQETQYF
cdr3_length: 15; j_call: TRBJ1-5; v_call: TRBV5-1; cdr3_aa: CASSPSGIGNQPQHF
cdr3_length: 14; j_call: TRBJ1-6; v_call: TRBV12-3/TRBV12-4; cdr3_aa: CASTSRTGEPPLHF
cdr3_length: 15; j_call: TRBJ2-3; v_call: TRBV7-9; cdr3_aa: CASSLSPGGPDTQYF
cdr3_length: 11; j_call: TRBJ2-1; v_call: TRBV20-1; cdr3_aa: CSAFRANEQFF
cdr3_length: 15; j_call: TRBJ2-1; v_call: TRBV4-2; cdr3_aa: CASSQTSGLSFEQFF
cdr3_length: 15; j_call: TRBJ2-7; v_call: TRBV29-1; cdr3_aa: CSVGGGSGRSYEQYF
cdr3_length: 14; j_call: TRBJ2-7; v_call: TRBV12-3/TRBV12-4; cdr3_aa: CASSFYQGINEQYF
cdr3_length: 12; j_call: TRBJ2-7; v_call: TRBV20-1; cdr3_aa: CSATVRADEQYF
cdr3_length: 15; j_call: TRBJ1-1; v_call: TRBV5-1; cdr3_aa: CASSKGTGRLAEAFF